A selection of T cell receptor beta chains follows, all from one sample in a study of technical replicates of blood from a few donors. The protocol was immunoSEQ multiplex PCR, while the TCRdb copy is restricted to in-frame clones and leaves out a portion. Among about 76,000 clones listed, under 95% were seen once. The sample consisted of T cells isolated from PBMCs. These receptors all come from a human donor in good health. Each CDR3 is given with its conserved first and last residue. The D gene is left open where the match is weak. The size of a clone is reported for some rows only, either as once, few or many, or as a class for expanded clones.

D gene: TRBD2
J gene: TRBJ2-5
V gene: TRBV19
clone size: .
CDR3 DNA: TGTGCCAGTAGTGACCGGCGGGAGGTCCAAGAGACCCAGTACTTC
CDR3 protein: CASSDRREVQETQYF

D gene: .
J gene: TRBJ2-7
V gene: TRBV13
clone size: once
CDR3 DNA: TGTGCCAGCAGCTTTCGGGCCACCGCAGGAGGATACGAGCAGTACTTC
CDR3 protein: CASSFRATAGGYEQYF

D gene: .
J gene: TRBJ2-3
V gene: TRBV29-1
clone size: .
CDR3 DNA: TGCAGCGTCGGCACAGATACGCAGTATTTT
CDR3 protein: CSVGTDTQYF

D gene: .
J gene: TRBJ2-7
V gene: TRBV29-1
clone size: .
CDR3 DNA: TGCAGCGTCGCAGCCTGGCAGGGTTCCTACGAGCAGTACTTC
CDR3 protein: CSVAAWQGSYEQYF

D gene: .
J gene: TRBJ1-5
V gene: TRBV10-3
clone size: once
CDR3 DNA: TGTGCCATCAGTGAGTCGATATTCCCAGGGAAGTGGATGAGTCAGCCCCAGCATTTT
CDR3 protein: CAISESIFPGKWMSQPQHF

D gene: .
J gene: TRBJ2-2
V gene: TRBV29-1
clone size: .
CDR3 DNA: TGCAGCGTTGCCTCCTCGAGGCTCGGGGACTCCGGGGAGCTGTTTTTT
CDR3 protein: CSVASSRLGDSGELFF

D gene: .
J gene: TRBJ2-7
V gene: TRBV5-4
clone size: .
CDR3 DNA: TGTGCCAGCGGGGTAGGGAGTACCTACGAGCAGTACTTC
CDR3 protein: CASGVGSTYEQYF

D gene: .
J gene: TRBJ2-7
V gene: TRBV18
clone size: .
CDR3 DNA: TGTGCCAGCTCACCCCGGGACACCCTCTCCTACGAGCAGTACTTC
CDR3 protein: CASSPRDTLSYEQYF

D gene: TRBD1
J gene: TRBJ1-4
V gene: TRBV4-1
clone size: .
CDR3 DNA: TGCGCCAGCAGCCCCGTTGGACAGGGAGTATTGTTTTTT
CDR3 protein: CASSPVGQGVLFF

D gene: .
J gene: TRBJ2-7
V gene: TRBV4-3
clone size: .
CDR3 DNA: TGCGCCAGCAGCCAAGACTCGAGGGAGCCGTTCTACGAGCAGTACTTC
CDR3 protein: CASSQDSREPFYEQYF